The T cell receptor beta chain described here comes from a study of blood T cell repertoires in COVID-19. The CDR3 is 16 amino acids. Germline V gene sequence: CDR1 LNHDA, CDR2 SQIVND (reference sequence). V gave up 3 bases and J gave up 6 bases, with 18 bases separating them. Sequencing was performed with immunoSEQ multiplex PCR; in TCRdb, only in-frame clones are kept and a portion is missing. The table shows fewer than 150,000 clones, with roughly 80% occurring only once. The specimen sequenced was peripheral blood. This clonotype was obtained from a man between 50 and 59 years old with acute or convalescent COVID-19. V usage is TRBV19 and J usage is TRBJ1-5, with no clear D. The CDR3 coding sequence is TGTGCCAGTAGTATGGTTCGGGGTCCCGGATCTCAGCCCCAGCATTTT. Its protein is CASSMVRGPGSQPQHF.